A single sample is the source of the 8 T cell receptor beta chains below, sequenced in a study of shared T cell receptors in the human thymus. Assay: immunoSEQ multiplex PCR; the TCRdb copy retains only in-frame clones and omits some. The sample has under 700,000 clones; roughly 74% are singletons. The sample was also reused in another study, on human thymus T cells.

Sequencing was done on a sample of thymocytes. Receptors were obtained from a boy in the first two years of life with a congenital heart defect.

V gene TRBV1 combines with J gene TRBJ2-1; the table's TRBD2 call for D was not verified on the DNA. TRBV1 is shown as a pseudogene. The CDR3 consists of 21 residues. The CDR3 bases are TGCACCAGCAGCACGCGGACTAGCGGGAATAAGACCCCGGGGACTTTCAATGAGCAGTTCTTC. Amino acid sequence: CTSSTRTSGNKTPGTFNEQFF.

The chain has TRBV4-1 and TRBJ1-5; D remains ambiguous. The CDR3 has 12 amino acids. The germline V gene has CDR1 MGHRA and CDR2 YSYEKL. V dropped 3 bases and J dropped 6 bases, with 6 bases sitting between them. CDR3 sequence: CASSQEGQPQHF. The CDR3 nucleotides read TGCGCCAGCAGCCAGGAGGGTCAGCCCCAGCATTTT.

The rearrangement uses TRBV5-1 and TRBJ2-5; D unclear. This CDR3 is built from 14 residues. CDR1 SGHRS and CDR2 YFSETQ come from the germline V gene. V was cut by 0 bases and J by 1 base, with 7 bases left in between. The CDR3 sequence is CASSLGRIQETQYF. The CDR3 region has the DNA TGCGCCAGCAGCTTGGGGCGGATCCAAGAGACCCAGTACTTC. The full variable domain, with the rest looked up from reference TRBV5-1 and TRBJ2-5, is KAGVTQTPRYLIKTRGQQVTLSCSPISGHRSVSWYQQTPGQGLQFLFEYFSETQRNKGNFPGRFSGRQFSNSRSEMNVSTLELGDSALYLCASSLGRIQETQYFGPGTRLLVL.

This chain joins TRBV5-6 and TRBJ1-1, with a possible D match to TRBD1 (6 bases). With 7 bases removed from V and 3 bases from J, the gap between germline ends came to 16 bases. The CDR3 runs 14 residues. Germline CDR1 is SGHDT and CDR2 is YYEEEE. CDR3 region: CASGDEKGDTEAFF. The CDR3 DNA reads as TGTGCCAGCGGCGACGAGAAGGGGGACACTGAAGCTTTCTTT. Full variable domain (rest looked up from reference TRBV5-6 and TRBJ1-1): DAGVTQSPTHLIKTRGQQVTLRCSPKSGHDTVSWYQQALGQGPQFIFQYYEEEERQRGNFPDRFSGHQFPNYSSELNVNALLLGDSALYLCASGDEKGDTEAFFGQGTRLTVV.

The gene calls are TRBV4-1 and TRBJ2-4; 10 nucleotides agree with TRBD2. V shed 4 bases and J 3 bases; nucleotides not matched to a gene: 12. Germline V gives CDR1 MGHRA, CDR2 YSYEKL. This CDR3 has 18 residues. CDR3 in DNA: TGCGCCAGCAGCCTACCTTCTAGCGGGAGTAGGGGCAAAAACATTCAGTACTTC. Protein product: CASSLPSSGSRGKNIQYF.

The chain employs TRBV6-1 and TRBJ1-2, with 8 nucleotides matching TRBD1. This CDR3 contains 20 residues. Germline V gene sequence: CDR1 MNHNS, CDR2 SASEGT. V dropped 1 base and J dropped 3; count of bases not matched to a gene: 19. Written as DNA, the CDR3 is TGTGCCAGCAGTGAAGGGCAGGGGGCTCCTCCCCCCGAACTTCACTATGGCTACACCTTC. This gives the protein CASSEGQGAPPPELHYGYTF.

J is TRBJ2-5 and V is TRBV2; TRBD2 matches 10 bases. Germline V gives CDR1 SNHLY, CDR2 FYNNEI. Losses at the gene ends were 6 bases for V and 5 bases for J; bases not matched to a gene: 3. CDR3 length: 13 amino acids. CDR3 coding DNA: TGTGCCAGCAGGGGGACTAGCGCCGAGACCCAGTACTTC. Its protein product is CASRGTSAETQYF.

The rearrangement uses TRBV28 and TRBJ1-5, with 7 nucleotides matching TRBD1. With 6 bases clipped from V and 8 bases from J, the junction kept 10 bases outside the gene matches. The CDR3 covers 14 residues. Per germline, CDR1 MDHEN and CDR2 SYDVKM. The CDR3 spells CASSLGTASEPQHF. The CDR3 DNA follows: TGTGCCAGCAGCCTAGGGACAGCCTCTGAGCCCCAGCATTTT.